This T cell receptor beta chain was sequenced for a study of early T cells in non-severe SARS-CoV-2 infection (TCRdb year 2021). In the study overall: TCR sequencing used bulk RNA from unsorted whole blood, so alpha and beta chains could not be paired. General findings and caveats noted by the study authors: VDJdb matching was skewed toward anti-spike CD8 responses and likely underestimated virus-specific expansions by missing private and CD4 specificities.

Library preparation used 5' RACE. Instrument on record: NextSeq 500. Unique molecular identifiers were attached to individual cDNA molecules in the TCR library protocol so that sequencing error and PCR bias could be corrected. Sequencing covered both TCR alpha and beta chains, and within each sample the abundances of alpha and beta sequences were tightly co-correlated. On the authors' methods: V gene, J gene and CDR3 annotation of TCR sequences was performed with Decombinator V4. TCRs were defined as expanded if a significant change between any two time points was detected under a Poisson model with p below 0.0001. Abundances of TCRs were expressed as counts per million after normalisation to the total number of TCRs sequenced in each sample. TRAV1-2 paired with TRAJ12, TRAJ20 or TRAJ33 defined MAIT TCRs, while TRAV10 paired with TRAJ18 defined iNKT TCRs. VDJdb, accessed 1 November 2021, was searched for CMV, EBV and SARS-CoV-2 annotated TCRs, excluding TCRs annotated for multiple antigens. TCRdb passed the public sequencing reads through fastp at Q25 and MiXCR, retaining productive beta sequences. Rows matching on CDR3 protein sequence are summarized as one entry with the most common DNA and genes. V and J calls and clone size were set by TCRdb, not the authors. This sample comprises roughly 90,000 distinct CDR3 sequences, over 12% of them detected only once. Clones ranked in the top ten supply approximately 0.62% of the sample.

The germline V end is reduced by 5 bases and the J end by 4 bases; junction bases left unmatched: 3. CDR3 length: 13 amino acids, cysteine to valine. Only CDR3 DNA is held: 39 bases, read in frame from base 1. CDR1 and CDR2 are read off the germline V gene as MNHNS and SASEGT. This clonotype was seen only a few times. The antigen it recognizes is unknown. One base away there is no much larger clone; base qualities are not given. A case-control design nested within a healthcare worker cohort in London, UK, was used, with weekly nasopharyngeal swab PCR tests and blood sampling performed. Healthcare workers were recruited between 23 and 31 March 2020, during the week of the UK lockdown, and were followed weekly for up to about 15 weeks.

Sequencing used whole blood. This TCR derives from an adult who was a healthcare worker with PCR-confirmed SARS-CoV-2 infection or an uninfected control (not recorded which). Here the chain combines TRBV6-1 and TRBJ2-7; TRBD2 matches 9 bases in the middle. In nucleotide form, the sequence is TGTGCCAGCAGTAGGACTAGCGAATACGAGCAGTACGTC. It specifies CASSRTSEYEQYV.